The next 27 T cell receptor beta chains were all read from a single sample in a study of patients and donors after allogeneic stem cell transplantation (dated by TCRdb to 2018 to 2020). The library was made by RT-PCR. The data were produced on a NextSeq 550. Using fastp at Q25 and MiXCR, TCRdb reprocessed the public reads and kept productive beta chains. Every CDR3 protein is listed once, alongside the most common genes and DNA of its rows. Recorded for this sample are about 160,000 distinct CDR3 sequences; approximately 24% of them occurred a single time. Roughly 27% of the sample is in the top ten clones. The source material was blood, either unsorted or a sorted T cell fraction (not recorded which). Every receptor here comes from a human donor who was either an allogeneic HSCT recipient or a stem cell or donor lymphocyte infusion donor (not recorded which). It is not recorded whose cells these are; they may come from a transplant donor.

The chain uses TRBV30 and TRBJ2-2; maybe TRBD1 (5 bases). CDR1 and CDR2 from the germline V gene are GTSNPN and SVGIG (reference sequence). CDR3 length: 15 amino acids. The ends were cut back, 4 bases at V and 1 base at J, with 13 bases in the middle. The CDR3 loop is CAWKRSQGNTGELFF. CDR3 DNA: TGTGCCTGGAAAAGGTCGCAGGGGAACACCGGGGAGCTGTTTTTT. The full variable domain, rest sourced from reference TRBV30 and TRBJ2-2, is SQTIHQWPATLVQPVGSPLSLECTVEGTSNPNLYWYRQAAGRGLQLLFYSVGIGQISSEVPQNLSASRPQDRQFILSSKKLLLSDSGFYLCAWKRSQGNTGELFFGEGSRLTVL.

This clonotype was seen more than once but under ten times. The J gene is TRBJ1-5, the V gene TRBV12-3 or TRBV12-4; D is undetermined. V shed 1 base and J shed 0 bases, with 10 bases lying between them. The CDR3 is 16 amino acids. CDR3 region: CASSLVVLHSNQPQHF. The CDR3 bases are TGTGCCAGCAGTTTAGTGGTGTTGCATAGCAATCAGCCCCAGCATTTT.

CDR3 region: CASSLWASGTNEQFF. CDR3 bases: TGCGCCAGCAGCCTATGGGCTAGCGGTACTAATGAGCAGTTCTTC. The rearrangement uses TRBV5-1 and TRBJ2-1; 7 bases are shared with TRBD2. Germline-derived CDR1 and CDR2 are SGHRS and YFSETQ. CDR3 length: 15 amino acids. V gave up 4 bases and J gave up 7 bases; unmatched junction bases: 11.

CDR3 DNA sequence: TGCGCCAGCAGCTTGGACTGGGGAACCAAAAACATTCAGTACTTC. It translates to CASSLDWGTKNIQYF. The rearrangement links TRBV5-1 to TRBJ2-4; D gene ambiguous. Germline assignment: CDR1 SGHRS and CDR2 YFSETQ. Deletions cut 0 bases from V and 2 bases from J, with 9 bases between. The length of the CDR3 is 15 residues.

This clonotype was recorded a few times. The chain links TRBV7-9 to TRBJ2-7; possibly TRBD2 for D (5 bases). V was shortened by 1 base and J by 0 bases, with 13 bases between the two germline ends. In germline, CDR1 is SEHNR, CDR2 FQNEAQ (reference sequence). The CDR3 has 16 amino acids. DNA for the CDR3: TGTGCCAGCAGCTTAGGATCAGCGGTCCACTCCTACGAGCAGTACTTC. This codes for CASSLGSAVHSYEQYF.

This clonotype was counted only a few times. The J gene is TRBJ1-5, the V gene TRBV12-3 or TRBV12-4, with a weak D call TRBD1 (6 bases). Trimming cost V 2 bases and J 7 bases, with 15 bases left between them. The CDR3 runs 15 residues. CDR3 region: CASSLFGGGGQPQHF. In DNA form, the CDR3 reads TGTGCCAGCAGTTTATTTGGGGGGGGCGGGCAGCCCCAGCATTTT.

This CDR3 reads CSVGGRSIYEQYF. The CDR3 nucleotides are TGCAGCGTGGGGGGACGGTCGATCTACGAGCAGTACTTC. This sequence joins TRBV29-1 and TRBJ2-7; D perhaps matches TRBD2 (6 bases). The V gene lost 6 bases and the J gene lost 3 bases, with 15 bases spanning the gap. Germline V gene sequence: CDR1 SQVTM, CDR2 ANQGSEA. The CDR3 sequence is 13 residues long.

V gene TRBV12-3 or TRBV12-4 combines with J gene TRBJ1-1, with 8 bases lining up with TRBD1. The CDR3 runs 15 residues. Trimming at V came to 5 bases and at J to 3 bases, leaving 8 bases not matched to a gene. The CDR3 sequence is CASSGGDRRDTEAFF. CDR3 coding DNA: TGTGCCAGCAGTGGGGGGGACAGGCGGGACACTGAAGCTTTCTTT.

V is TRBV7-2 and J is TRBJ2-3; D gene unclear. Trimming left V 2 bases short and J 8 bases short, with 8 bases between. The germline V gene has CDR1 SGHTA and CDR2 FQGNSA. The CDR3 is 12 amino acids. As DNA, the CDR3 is TGTGCCAGCAGCTTAATGGAGACTACGCAGTATTTT. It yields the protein CASSLMETTQYF.

CDR3 coding DNA: TGTGCCAGCAGCTTACTCACCGAGTCTGAAGCTTTCTTT. It specifies CASSLLTESEAFF. This chain connects TRBV7-9 to TRBJ1-1; no clear D gene. Germline CDR1 is SEHNR and CDR2 is FQNEAQ (reference sequence). This CDR3 contains 13 residues. V was pared by 2 bases and J by 6 bases, with 10 bases between.

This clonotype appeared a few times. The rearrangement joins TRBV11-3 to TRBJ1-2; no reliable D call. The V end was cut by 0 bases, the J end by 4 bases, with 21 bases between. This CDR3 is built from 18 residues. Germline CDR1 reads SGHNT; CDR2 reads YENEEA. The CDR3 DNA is TGTGCCAGCAGCTTAGATCACCAGCTCGATAATAGGGCCTATGGCTACACCTTC. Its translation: CASSLDHQLDNRAYGYTF.

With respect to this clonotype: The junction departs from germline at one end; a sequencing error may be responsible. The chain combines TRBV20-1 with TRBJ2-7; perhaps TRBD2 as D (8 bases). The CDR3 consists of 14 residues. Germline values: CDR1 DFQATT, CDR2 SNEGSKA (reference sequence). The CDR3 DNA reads TGCAGTGCTAGATTTGGGACAGCGAGCGGGGGTCCCATCTTC. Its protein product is CSARFGTASGGPIF.

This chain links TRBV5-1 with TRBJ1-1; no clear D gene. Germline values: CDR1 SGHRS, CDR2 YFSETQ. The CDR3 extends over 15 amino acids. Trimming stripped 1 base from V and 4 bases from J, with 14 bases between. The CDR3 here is CASSLRWEGSTEAFF. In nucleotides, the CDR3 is TGCGCCAGCAGCTTGCGGTGGGAAGGGAGCACTGAAGCTTTCTTT.

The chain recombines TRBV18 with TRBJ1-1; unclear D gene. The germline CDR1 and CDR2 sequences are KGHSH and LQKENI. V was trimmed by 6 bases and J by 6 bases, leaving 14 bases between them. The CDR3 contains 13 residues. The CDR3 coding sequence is TGTGCCAGCTCCAGTCGGGAATGGGCTGAAGCTTTCTTT. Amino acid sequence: CASSSREWAEAFF.

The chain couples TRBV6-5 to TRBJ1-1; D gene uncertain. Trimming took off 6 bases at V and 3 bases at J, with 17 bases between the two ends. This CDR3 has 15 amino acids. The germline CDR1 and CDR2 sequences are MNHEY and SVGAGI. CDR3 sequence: CASRIPSKRDTEAFF. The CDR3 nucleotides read TGTGCCAGCAGGATCCCATCGAAGCGGGACACTGAAGCTTTCTTT.

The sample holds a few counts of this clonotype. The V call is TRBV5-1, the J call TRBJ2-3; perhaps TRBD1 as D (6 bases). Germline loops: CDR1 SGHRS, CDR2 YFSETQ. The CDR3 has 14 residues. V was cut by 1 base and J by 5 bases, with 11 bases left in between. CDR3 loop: CASSLQGQKDTQYF. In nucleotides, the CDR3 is TGCGCCAGCAGCTTGCAGGGGCAAAAAGATACGCAGTATTTT. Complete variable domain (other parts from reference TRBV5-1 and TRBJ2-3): KAGVTQTPRYLIKTRGQQVTLSCSPISGHRSVSWYQQTPGQGLQFLFEYFSETQRNKGNFPGRFSGRQFSNSRSEMNVSTLELGDSALYLCASSLQGQKDTQYFGPGTRLTVL.

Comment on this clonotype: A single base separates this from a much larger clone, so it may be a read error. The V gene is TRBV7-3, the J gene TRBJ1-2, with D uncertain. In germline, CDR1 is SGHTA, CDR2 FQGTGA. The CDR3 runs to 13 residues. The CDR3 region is CASSFGLLYVYTF. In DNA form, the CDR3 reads TGTGCCAGCAGCTTCGGCCTGCTCTATGTCTACACCTTC.

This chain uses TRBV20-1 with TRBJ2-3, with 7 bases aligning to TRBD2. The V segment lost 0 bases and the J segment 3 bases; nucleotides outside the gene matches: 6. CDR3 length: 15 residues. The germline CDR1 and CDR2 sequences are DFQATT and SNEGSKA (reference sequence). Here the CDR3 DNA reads TGCAGTGCTAGAGAGGTGAGCGGGATGACAGATACGCAGTATTTT. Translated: CSAREVSGMTDTQYF.

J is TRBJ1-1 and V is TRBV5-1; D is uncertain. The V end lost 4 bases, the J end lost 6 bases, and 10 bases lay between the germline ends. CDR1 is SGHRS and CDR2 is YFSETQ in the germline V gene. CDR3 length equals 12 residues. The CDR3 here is CASSNTEAEAFF. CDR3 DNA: TGCGCCAGCAGCAATACGGAGGCTGAAGCTTTCTTT.

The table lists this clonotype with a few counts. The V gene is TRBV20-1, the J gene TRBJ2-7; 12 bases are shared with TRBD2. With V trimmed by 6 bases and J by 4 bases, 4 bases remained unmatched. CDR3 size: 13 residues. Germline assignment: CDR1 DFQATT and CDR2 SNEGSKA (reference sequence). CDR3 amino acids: CSARTSGIYEQYF. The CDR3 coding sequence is TGCAGTGCCAGGACTAGCGGGATATACGAGCAGTACTTC.

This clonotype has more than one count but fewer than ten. The CDR3 is CASSYRDSIIYEQYF. For the CDR3, the DNA is TGTGCCAGCAGCTACCGGGACTCAATCATCTACGAGCAGTACTTC. The chain combines TRBV3-1 with TRBJ2-7, with D maybe TRBD2 (6 bases). Trimming stripped 5 bases from V and 3 bases from J, with 17 bases between. Germline V gene data show CDR1 as LGHDT and CDR2 as YNNKEL (reference sequence). The CDR3 contains 15 residues.

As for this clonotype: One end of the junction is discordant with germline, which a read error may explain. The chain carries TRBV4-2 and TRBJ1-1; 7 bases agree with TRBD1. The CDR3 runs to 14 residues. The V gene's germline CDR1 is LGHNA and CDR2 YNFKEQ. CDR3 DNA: TGTACCAGCAGCCACGAGGGGGCGGACACTGAAGCTTTCTTT. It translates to CTSSHEGADTEAFF.

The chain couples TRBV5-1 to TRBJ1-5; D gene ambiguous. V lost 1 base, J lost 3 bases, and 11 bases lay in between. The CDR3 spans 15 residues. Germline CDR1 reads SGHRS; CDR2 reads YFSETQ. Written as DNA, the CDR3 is TGCGCCAGCAGCTTGATTTCCGGTGTCAATCAGCCCCAGCATTTT. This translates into CASSLISGVNQPQHF.

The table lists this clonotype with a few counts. The CDR3 nucleotides read TGCGCCAGCAGCGGGCTAGAGTCCTACGAGCAGTACTTC. Amino acid sequence: CASSGLESYEQYF. The V call is TRBV5-1, the J call TRBJ2-7; D call uncertain. Germline V gene lookup returns CDR1 SGHRS and CDR2 YFSETQ. The CDR3 length is 13 residues. Trimming removed 4 bases at V and 1 base at J, with 9 bases between.

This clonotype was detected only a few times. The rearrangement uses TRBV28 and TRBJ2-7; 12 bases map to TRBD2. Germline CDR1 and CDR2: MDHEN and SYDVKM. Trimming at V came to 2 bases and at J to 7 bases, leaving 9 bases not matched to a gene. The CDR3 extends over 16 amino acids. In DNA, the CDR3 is TGTGCCAGCAGTTTACTCCTAGCGGGAGGGATGGGGGAGCAGTACTTC. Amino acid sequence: CASSLLLAGGMGEQYF.

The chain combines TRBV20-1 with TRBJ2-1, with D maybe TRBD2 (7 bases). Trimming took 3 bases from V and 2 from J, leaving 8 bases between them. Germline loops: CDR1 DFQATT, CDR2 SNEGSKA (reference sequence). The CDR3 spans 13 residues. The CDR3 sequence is CSASGGPYNEQFF. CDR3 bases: TGCAGTGCTAGCGGGGGGCCCTACAATGAGCAGTTCTTC.

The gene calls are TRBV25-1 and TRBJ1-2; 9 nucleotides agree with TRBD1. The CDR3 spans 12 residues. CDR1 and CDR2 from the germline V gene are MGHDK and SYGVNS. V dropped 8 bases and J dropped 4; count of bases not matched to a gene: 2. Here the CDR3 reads CASSTGGYGYTF. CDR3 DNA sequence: TGTGCCAGCTCGACAGGGGGCTATGGCTACACCTTC.